This T cell receptor beta chain was documented in a study of cytomegalovirus exposure and HLA in healthy donors. The PCR had 60 Vbeta and 13 Jbeta primers. Here immunoSEQ multiplex PCR was the method, and the copy in TCRdb shows in-frame clones only, minus some. This sample has 85,000 to 130,000 clones, with roughly a tenth found just once. The sample was PBMCs. This sequence originates from a man in his forties in good health and CMV-seropositive.

For the CDR3, the DNA is TGCGCCAGCAGCTTAACGGGAAGACACACCGGGGAGCTGTTTTTT. Its translation: CASSLTGRHTGELFF. The J gene is TRBJ2-2, the V gene TRBV5-1; possibly TRBD2 for D (5 bases). In germline, CDR1 is SGHRS, CDR2 YFSETQ. The CDR3 loop spans 15 amino acids. V was cut by 2 bases and J by 3 bases, with 11 bases left in between.